This T cell receptor beta chain was sequenced in a study of shared clonotypes between healthy human individuals. Terminally differentiated effector memory CD45RA+ cells were excluded from the naive CD8 cells, which were CD45RO-negative and positively selected for CCR7. The trim removed 2 bases at V and 5 bases at J, leaving 3 bases unmatched. The V gene's germline CDR1 is MNHEY and CDR2 SVGAGI. The CDR3 has 14 residues. Whole-study findings and limits: Shared across a few donors were around 5% of the naive CD4 clonotypes.

In regard to this clone: Its antigen is unknown.

This table comes from immunoSEQ multiplex PCR, and its TCRdb copy is limited to in-frame clones, with some not included. The sample includes 2 million to 2.5 million clones, 90% to 95% of them seen just once. The specimen was naive CD8+ T cells from PBMCs. This chain connects TRBV6-5 to TRBJ1-5; TRBD1 agrees at 7 bases. This clonotype originated in a man aged 18 to 29 in good health. Some clones in this sample may be carry-over from other donors' samples. This CDR3 reads CASSYLRGHQPQHF. For the CDR3, the DNA is TGTGCCAGCAGTTACCTAAGGGGGCATCAGCCCCAGCATTTT.